This paragraph covers one TCR beta chain sequence. The antigen is not known. This sample was taken from a study of T cell responses to AZD1222 COVID-19 vaccine. Sequencing was performed with immunoSEQ multiplex PCR; in TCRdb, only in-frame clones are kept and a portion is missing. This table has about 92,000 clones, about nine tenths appearing once. Study results and limitations: Researchers took repertoire samples only after the peak T cell response had come. Across spike, vaccine-associated CD4 TCRs were found, dominant at 160-218 and 743-854. The donor group comprised mostly white British people and more females; the analysis possibly underestimated clonal diversity. The breadth and depth of Spike-specific TCRs increased once two AZD1222 doses had been given.

Unmatched junction bases numbered 10, after V lost 5 bases and J lost 5 bases. From germline, CDR1 is LGHDT and CDR2 YNNKEL (reference sequence). The CDR3 runs 16 residues. The sample was peripheral blood, taken on day 0 of AZD1222 vaccination. The origin of this receptor is an adult in good health. This rearrangement joins TRBV3-1 (or the pseudogene TRBV3-2) to TRBJ1-2, with 11 positions matching TRBD1. The CDR3 region has the DNA TGTGCCAGCAGCGGACAGGGGGCGAAGGAGTTTTATGGCTACACCTTC. Amino acid sequence: CASSGQGAKEFYGYTF.